These 6 T cell receptor beta chains were sequenced from one sample in a study of blood T cell repertoires in COVID-19. The method was immunoSEQ multiplex PCR; TCRdb's version includes in-frame clones alone and lacks a portion of them. Altogether hundreds of thousands of clones are present, around 89% being singletons, with the ten largest covering approximately 4.1%. Specimen: PBMCs or T cells enriched from blood (not recorded which). These receptors were obtained from a woman in her twenties or thirties who had recovered from COVID-19.

This clone has a count of ten or more. The rearrangement joins TRBV7-9 to TRBJ2-2; D ambiguous. The CDR3 contains 14 residues. CDR1 is SEHNR, CDR2 FQNEAQ, per germline (reference sequence). V gave up 4 bases and J gave up 6 bases, with 12 bases separating them. The CDR3 loop reads CASSSPRAAGELFF. CDR3 nucleotides: TGTGCCAGCAGCTCCCCCCGAGCTGCCGGGGAGCTGTTTTTT. The complete variable domain, with remaining parts taken from reference TRBV7-9 and TRBJ2-2, reads DTGVSQNPRHKITKRGQNVTFRCDPISEHNRLYWYRQTLGQGPEFLTYFQNEAQLEKSRLLSDRFSAERPKGSFSTLEIQRTEQGDSAMYLCASSSPRAAGELFFGEGSRLTVL.

The chain carries TRBV5-1 and TRBJ2-1; 13 positions agree with TRBD2. The CDR3 is made up of 16 amino acids. The J segment lost 4 bases and the V segment lost 0 bases, leaving 1 base of the junction unmatched. Germline CDR1 SGHRS, CDR2 YFSETQ. CDR3 nucleotide sequence: TGCGCCAGCAGCTTGGGGACTAGCGGGAGTTACAATGAGCAGTTCTTC. Its translation: CASSLGTSGSYNEQFF.

A remark on this clone: The same CDR3 can be traced to other DNA sequences in this sample. This chain uses TRBV7-2 with TRBJ1-2; 10 bases are shared with TRBD1. The CDR3 sequence is 13 residues long. The V gene end was trimmed by 4 bases and the J gene end by 5 bases; junction bases not matched to a gene: 1. Germline V gene sequence: CDR1 SGHTA, CDR2 FQGNSA. CDR3 residues: CASSSGQGYGYTF. The CDR3 DNA follows: TGTGCCAGCAGCTCGGGACAGGGGTATGGCTACACCTTC. Drawing the rest from reference TRBV7-2 and TRBJ1-2, the complete variable domain is GAGVSQSPSNKVTEKGKDVELRCDPISGHTALYWYRQSLGQGLEFLIYFQGNSAPDKSGLPSDRFSAERTGGSVSTLTIQRTQQEDSAVYLCASSSGQGYGYTFGSGTRLTVV.

The chain links TRBV6-2 or TRBV6-3 to TRBJ2-7, with a tentative D call TRBD2 (5 bases). CDR1 and CDR2 (germline): MNHEY, SVGEGT. V lost 0 bases and J 0 bases, leaving 15 bases between the germline ends. The CDR3 covers 17 residues. The CDR3 nucleotides read TGTGCCAGCAGTTACTCGAGGAGAGGGCGTTTCTCCTACGAGCAGTACTTC. The encoded protein is CASSYSRRGRFSYEQYF.

The chain combines TRBV6-2 or TRBV6-3 with TRBJ1-1; D uncertain. This CDR3 spans 12 amino acids. From germline, CDR1 is MNHEY and CDR2 SVGEGT. Deletions cut 5 bases from V and 4 bases from J, with 8 bases between. The CDR3 here is CASSLGLTEAFF. Written as DNA, the CDR3 is TGTGCCAGCAGTCTGGGCCTCACTGAAGCTTTCTTT.

V and J are TRBV5-1 and TRBJ2-1, with D maybe TRBD1 (5 bases). Trimming shortened V by 4 bases and J by 8 bases, and 13 bases separated the two germline ends. CDR1 SGHRS and CDR2 YFSETQ come from the germline V gene. The CDR3 consists of 13 residues. This CDR3 reads CASSVTAGYEQFF. The CDR3 nucleotides read TGCGCCAGCAGCGTTACTGCAGGGTATGAGCAGTTCTTC.